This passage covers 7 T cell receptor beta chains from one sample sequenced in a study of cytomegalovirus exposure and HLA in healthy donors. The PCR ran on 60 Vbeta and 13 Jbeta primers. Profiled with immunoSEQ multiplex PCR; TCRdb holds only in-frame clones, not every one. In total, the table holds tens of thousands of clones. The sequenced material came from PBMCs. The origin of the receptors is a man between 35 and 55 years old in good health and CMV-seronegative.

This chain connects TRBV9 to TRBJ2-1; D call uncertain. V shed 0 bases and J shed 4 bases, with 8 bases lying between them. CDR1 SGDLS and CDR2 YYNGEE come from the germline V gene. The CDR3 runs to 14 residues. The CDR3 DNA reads TGTGCCAGCAGCGTAGGAACAGCTTACAATGAGCAGTTCTTC. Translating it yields CASSVGTAYNEQFF. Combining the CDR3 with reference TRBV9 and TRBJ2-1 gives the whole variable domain DSGVTQTPKHLITATGQRVTLRCSPRSGDLSVYWYQQSLDQGLQFLIQYYNGEERAKGNILERFSAQQFPDLHSELNLSSLELGDSALYFCASSVGTAYNEQFFGPGTRLTVL.

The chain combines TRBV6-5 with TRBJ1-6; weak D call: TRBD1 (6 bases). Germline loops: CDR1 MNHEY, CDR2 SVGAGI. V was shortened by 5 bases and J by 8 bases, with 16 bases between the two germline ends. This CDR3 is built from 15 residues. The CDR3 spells CASSRWTVKDSPLHF. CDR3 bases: TGTGCCAGCAGTCGGTGGACAGTTAAAGATTCACCCCTCCACTTT.

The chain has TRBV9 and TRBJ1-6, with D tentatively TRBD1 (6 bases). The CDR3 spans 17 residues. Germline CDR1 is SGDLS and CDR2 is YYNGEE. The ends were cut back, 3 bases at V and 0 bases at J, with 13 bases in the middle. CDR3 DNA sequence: TGTGCCAGCAGCGAGGGGGACGCCATCTCCTATAATTCACCCCTCCACTTT. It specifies CASSEGDAISYNSPLHF.

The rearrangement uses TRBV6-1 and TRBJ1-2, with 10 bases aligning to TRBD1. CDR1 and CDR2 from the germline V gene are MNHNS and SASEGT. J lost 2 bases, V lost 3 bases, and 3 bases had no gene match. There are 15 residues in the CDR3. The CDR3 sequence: CASSEETGGNYGYTF. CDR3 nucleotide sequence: TGTGCCAGCAGTGAGGAGACAGGGGGCAACTATGGCTACACCTTC.

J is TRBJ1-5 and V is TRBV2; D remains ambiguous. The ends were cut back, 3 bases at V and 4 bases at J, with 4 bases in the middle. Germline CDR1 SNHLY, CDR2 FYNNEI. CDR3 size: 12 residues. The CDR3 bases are TGTGCCAGCAGTGACCGGAATCAGCCCCAGCATTTT. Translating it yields CASSDRNQPQHF.

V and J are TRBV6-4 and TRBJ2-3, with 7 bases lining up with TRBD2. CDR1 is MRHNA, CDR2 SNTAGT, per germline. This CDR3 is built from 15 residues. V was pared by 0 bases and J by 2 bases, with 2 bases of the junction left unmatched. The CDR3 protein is CASSDSAGVTDTQYF. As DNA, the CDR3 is TGTGCCAGCAGTGACTCGGCGGGGGTCACAGATACGCAGTATTTT.

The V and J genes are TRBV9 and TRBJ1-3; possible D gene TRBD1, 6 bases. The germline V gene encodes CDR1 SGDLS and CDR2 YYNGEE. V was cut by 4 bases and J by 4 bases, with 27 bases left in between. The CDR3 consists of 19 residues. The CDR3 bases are TGTGCCAGCAGCCTATCCATCGAAGAGGAACAGGGCGGAGGAAACACCATATATTTT. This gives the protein CASSLSIEEEQGGGNTIYF. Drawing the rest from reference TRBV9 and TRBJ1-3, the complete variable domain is DSGVTQTPKHLITATGQRVTLRCSPRSGDLSVYWYQQSLDQGLQFLIQYYNGEERAKGNILERFSAQQFPDLHSELNLSSLELGDSALYFCASSLSIEEEQGGGNTIYFGEGSWLTVV.